These T cell receptor beta chains were read from a single sample in a study of blood T cells in healthy people across ages. TCRdb ran MiXCR on the 5' RACE reads and lists one entry per CDR3 protein. The sample holds some 640,000 distinct CDR3 sequences; approximately 30% are singletons and the top ten take around 16%. The sequenced sample consisted of blood. These receptors were collected from a woman of 80 years or more in good health. Each CDR3 is given with its conserved first and last residue. D genes are given only for firm matches. Size is omitted from some rows. Given values are once, few, many or a class for expanded clones.

j_gene	abundance	v_gene	d_gene	CDR3aa	CDR3nt
TRBJ2-3	many	TRBV6-6	TRBD1	CASSYTDRGGADTQYF	TGTGCCAGCAGTTACACGGACAGGGGAGGCGCAGATACGCAGTATTTT
TRBJ2-1	-	TRBV2	TRBD1	CASTKDRGHSEQFF	TGTGCCAGCACCAAGGACAGGGGGCACAGTGAGCAGTTCTTC
TRBJ2-1	-	TRBV11-1	TRBD2	CASSKLAGGPDTEQFF	TGTGCCAGCAGCAAACTAGCGGGGGGGCCTGATACTGAGCAGTTCTTC
TRBJ1-6	many	TRBV12-3/TRBV12-4	-	CASNPGATNSPLHF	TGTGCCAGCAATCCAGGGGCGACTAATTCACCCCTCCACTTT
TRBJ1-4	many	TRBV29-1	-	CSVAGNGEKLFF	TGCAGCGTTGCGGGCAACGGTGAAAAACTGTTTTTT
TRBJ2-5	many	TRBV5-1	TRBD1	CASSLSTGGETQYF	TGCGCCAGCAGCTTGTCTACAGGGGGGGAGACCCAGTACTTC
TRBJ2-5	many	TRBV11-2	-	CASSLDLWAETQYF	TGTGCCAGCAGCTTAGATCTTTGGGCTGAGACCCAGTACTTC
TRBJ2-2	few	TRBV20-1	TRBD2	CSARDPSGGVRTGELFF	TGCAGTGCTAGAGATCCGAGCGGGGGGGTGAGGACCGGGGAGCTGTTTTTT
TRBJ2-1	many	TRBV20-1	-	CSAEAPGSKSYNEQFF	TGCAGTGCTGAGGCCCCGGGCTCGAAATCCTACAATGAGCAGTTCTTC
TRBJ1-5	few	TRBV6-6	-	CASSFDGPAQHF	TGTGCCAGCAGTTTCGACGGCCCGGCCCAGCATTTT
TRBJ2-7	many	TRBV5-1	TRBD1	CASSLTGANYEQYF	TGCGCCAGCAGCCTCACAGGGGCGAATTACGAGCAGTACTTC
TRBJ2-3	-	TRBV20-1	TRBD2	CRALREGRDTQYF	TGCAGAGCCTTGCGGGAGGGCCGGGATACGCAGTATTTT
TRBJ1-1	many	TRBV7-2	TRBD1	CASSLVGTGAMNTEAFF	TGTGCCAGCAGCTTAGTGGGGACAGGGGCCATGAACACTGAAGCTTTCTTT
TRBJ2-5	many	TRBV5-1	-	CASSLRRLQETQYF	TGCGCCAGCAGCTTGCGGAGGCTCCAAGAGACCCAGTACTTC
TRBJ1-5	-	TRBV30	-	CAWSVREGQPQHF	TGTGCCTGGAGTGTCAGGGAAGGACAGCCCCAGCATTTT
TRBJ2-1	many	TRBV3-1	-	CASTPTGLHEQFF	TGTGCCAGCACCCCAACAGGGTTGCATGAGCAGTTCTTC
TRBJ1-1	many	TRBV29-1	TRBD1	CSGLRGRNTEAFF	TGCAGCGGTCTCAGGGGGCGGAACACTGAAGCTTTCTTT
TRBJ2-2	-	TRBV3-1	-	CASSQRGVPNAGELFF	TGTGCCAGCAGCCAAAGGGGGGTCCCGAACGCCGGGGAGCTGTTTTTT
TRBJ2-1	-	TRBV20-1	-	CSAPLYLYNEQFF	TGCAGTGCTCCGCTATACCTATACAATGAGCAGTTCTTC
TRBJ2-1	-	TRBV7-2	TRBD2	CASSTTSGRALEQFF	TGTGCCAGCAGCACTACTAGCGGGAGGGCCCTTGAGCAGTTCTTC
TRBJ1-5	-	TRBV12-5	-	CASGSASGYSNQPQHF	TGTGCTAGTGGCTCCGCCTCGGGGTATAGCAATCAGCCCCAGCATTTT
TRBJ1-1	-	TRBV11-2	TRBD1	CASSLEGTGTEAFF	TGTGCCAGCAGCTTAGAAGGGACAGGGACTGAAGCTTTCTTT
TRBJ1-6	many	TRBV5-6	TRBD1	CASSLTGVYNSPLHF	TGTGCCAGCAGTCTTACAGGGGTCTATAATTCACCCCTCCACTTT
TRBJ2-2	few	TRBV5-6	-	CASSHPTTANTGELFF	TGTGCCAGCAGCCATCCGACGACCGCGAACACCGGGGAGCTGTTTTTT
TRBJ2-7	many	TRBV2	TRBD1	CASSEGRGREQYF	TGTGCCAGCAGTGAGGGCAGGGGGCGCGAGCAGTACTTC
TRBJ2-7	-	TRBV11-3	-	CASSFGVTEGNEQYF	TGTGCCAGCAGCTTCGGGGTGACAGAGGGAAACGAGCAGTACTTC
TRBJ1-1	-	TRBV15	-	CATSRVAAGTEAFF	TGTGCCACCAGCAGAGTTGCGGCAGGGACTGAAGCTTTCTTT
TRBJ1-5	many	TRBV27	-	CASSPYINSNQPQHF	TGTGCCAGCAGTCCCTACATCAATAGCAATCAGCCCCAGCATTTT
TRBJ2-5	-	TRBV20-1	-	CSASLGKTWGDEKYF	TGCAGTGCTAGCCTCGGGAAAACCTGGGGGGATGAGAAGTACTTC
TRBJ2-1	-	TRBV6-2/TRBV6-3	TRBD2	CASSRLAGTYSEQFF	TGTGCCAGCAGTAGACTAGCGGGCACCTACAGTGAGCAGTTCTTC
TRBJ2-3	many	TRBV28	-	CASSLWGQSTDTQYF	TGTGCCAGCAGTTTATGGGGGCAAAGCACAGATACGCAGTATTTT
TRBJ1-2	many	TRBV29-1	-	CSAERVGDGYTF	TGCAGCGCTGAGAGGGTCGGGGATGGCTACACCTTC
TRBJ2-1	-	TRBV4-2	-	CASSQEGGGYNEQFF	TGTGCCAGCAGCCAAGAGGGAGGGGGGTACAATGAGCAGTTCTTC
TRBJ1-2	-	TRBV7-2	-	CASSLDGAGNYGYTF	TGTGCCAGCAGCTTAGACGGGGCAGGGAACTATGGCTACACCTTC
TRBJ1-2	-	TRBV7-9	-	CSSSPSLNYGYTF	TGTTCCAGCAGCCCCAGTCTTAACTATGGCTACACCTTC
TRBJ1-1	many	TRBV12-3/TRBV12-4	-	CASSPLTGMNTEAFF	TGTGCCAGCAGTCCCCTGACGGGGATGAACACTGAAGCTTTCTTT
TRBJ2-7	few	TRBV20-1	-	CSASEGLQGEQYF	TGCAGTGCTAGCGAGGGGCTTCAAGGAGAGCAGTACTTC
TRBJ2-7	-	TRBV20-1	TRBD2	CSAREREYEQYF	TGCAGTGCTAGAGAGCGGGAGTACGAGCAGTACTTC
TRBJ2-2	-	TRBV7-2	-	CASSSPGISTGELFF	TGTGCCAGCAGCTCACCAGGGATTAGCACCGGGGAGCTGTTTTTT
TRBJ2-3	many	TRBV12-3/TRBV12-4	TRBD2	CASTGGITDTQYF	TGTGCCAGCACGGGAGGGATCACAGATACGCAGTATTTT
TRBJ2-5	-	TRBV4-1	TRBD1	CASSFETGFGETQYF	TGTGCCAGCAGCTTTGAGACAGGGTTCGGAGAGACCCAGTACTTC
TRBJ1-6	many	TRBV10-3	-	CAIRDRDGDSPLHF	TGTGCCATCAGGGACCGGGACGGGGATTCACCCCTCCACTTT